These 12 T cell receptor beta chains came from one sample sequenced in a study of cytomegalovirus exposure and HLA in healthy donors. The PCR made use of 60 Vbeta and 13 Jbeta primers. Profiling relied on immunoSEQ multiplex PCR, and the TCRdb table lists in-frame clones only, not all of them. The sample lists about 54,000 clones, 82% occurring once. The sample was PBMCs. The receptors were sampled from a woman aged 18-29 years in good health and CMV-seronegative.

The chain's CDR3 is CASSPRGRAVNEQFF. Written as DNA, the CDR3 is TGTGCCAGCAGTCCCCGAGGGAGGGCCGTTAATGAGCAGTTCTTC. This chain links TRBV13 with TRBJ2-1, with 7 bases aligning to TRBD2. J gave up 7 bases and V 6 bases, and 12 bases lay outside the gene matches. The CDR3 covers 15 residues. The germline CDR1 and CDR2 sequences are PRHDT and FYEKMQ (reference sequence).

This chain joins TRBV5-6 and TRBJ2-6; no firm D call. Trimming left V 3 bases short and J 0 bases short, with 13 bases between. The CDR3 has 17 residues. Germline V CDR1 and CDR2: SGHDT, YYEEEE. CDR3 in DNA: TGTGCCAGCAGCTACGTCGTACTCTCCTCTGGGGCCAACGTCCTGACTTTC. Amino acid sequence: CASSYVVLSSGANVLTF.

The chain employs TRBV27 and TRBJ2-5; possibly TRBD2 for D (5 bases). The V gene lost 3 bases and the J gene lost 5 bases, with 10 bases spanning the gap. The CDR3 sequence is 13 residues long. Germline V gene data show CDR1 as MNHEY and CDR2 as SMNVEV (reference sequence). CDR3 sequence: CASSFRGSETQYF. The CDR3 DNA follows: TGTGCCAGCAGTTTCCGGGGTAGTGAGACCCAGTACTTC.

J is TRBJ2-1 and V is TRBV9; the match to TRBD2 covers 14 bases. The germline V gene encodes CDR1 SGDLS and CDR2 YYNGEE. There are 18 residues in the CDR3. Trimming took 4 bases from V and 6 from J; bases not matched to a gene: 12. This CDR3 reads CASSLGLAGVFGINEQFF. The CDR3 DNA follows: TGTGCCAGCAGCCTGGGACTAGCGGGAGTGTTTGGGATCAATGAGCAGTTCTTC.

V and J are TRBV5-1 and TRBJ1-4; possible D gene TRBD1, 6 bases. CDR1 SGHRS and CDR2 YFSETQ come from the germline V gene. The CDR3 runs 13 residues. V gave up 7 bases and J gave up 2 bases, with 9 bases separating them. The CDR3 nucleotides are TGCGCCAGCGGTACAGGGACTAATGAAAAACTGTTTTTT. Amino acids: CASGTGTNEKLFF.

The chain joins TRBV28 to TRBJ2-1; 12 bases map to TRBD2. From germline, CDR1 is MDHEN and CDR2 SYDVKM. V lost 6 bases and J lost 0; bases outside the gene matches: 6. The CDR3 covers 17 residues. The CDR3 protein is CASRGLAGWSSYNEQFF. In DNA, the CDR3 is TGTGCCAGCAGGGGACTAGCGGGTTGGAGCTCCTACAATGAGCAGTTCTTC.

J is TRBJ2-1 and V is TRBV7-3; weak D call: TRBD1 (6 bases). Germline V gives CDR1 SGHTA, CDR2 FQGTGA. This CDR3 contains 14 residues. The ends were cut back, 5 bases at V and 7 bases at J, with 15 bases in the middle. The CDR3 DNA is TGTGCCAGCAGCCTCAGCGAAGGGGGAAATGAGCAGTTCTTC. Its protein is CASSLSEGGNEQFF.

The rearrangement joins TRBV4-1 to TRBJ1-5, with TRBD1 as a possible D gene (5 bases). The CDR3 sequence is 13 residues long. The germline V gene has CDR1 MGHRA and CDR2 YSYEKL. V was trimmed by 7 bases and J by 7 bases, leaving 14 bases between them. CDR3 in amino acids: CASNSGNQQPQHF. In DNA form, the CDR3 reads TGCGCCAGCAACTCAGGGAATCAACAGCCCCAGCATTTT.

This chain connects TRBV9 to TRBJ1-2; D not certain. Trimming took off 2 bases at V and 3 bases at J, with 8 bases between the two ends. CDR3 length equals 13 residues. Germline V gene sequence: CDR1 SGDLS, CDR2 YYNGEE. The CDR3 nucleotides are TGTGCCAGCAGCGTCGGGTTCGACTATGGCTACACCTTC. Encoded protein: CASSVGFDYGYTF.

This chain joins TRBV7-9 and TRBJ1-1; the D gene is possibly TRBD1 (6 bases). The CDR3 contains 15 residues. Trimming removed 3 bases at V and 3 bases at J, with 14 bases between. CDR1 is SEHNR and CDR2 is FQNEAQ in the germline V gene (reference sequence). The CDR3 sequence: CASSLARGADTEAFF. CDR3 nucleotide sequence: TGTGCCAGCAGCTTGGCCCGGGGGGCCGACACTGAAGCTTTCTTT.

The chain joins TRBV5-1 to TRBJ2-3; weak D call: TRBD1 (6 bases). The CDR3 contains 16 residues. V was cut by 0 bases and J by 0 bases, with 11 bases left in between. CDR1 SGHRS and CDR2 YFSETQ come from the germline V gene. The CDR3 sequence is CASSLEGDPSTDTQYF. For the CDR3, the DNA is TGCGCCAGCAGCTTGGAGGGGGACCCTAGCACAGATACGCAGTATTTT.

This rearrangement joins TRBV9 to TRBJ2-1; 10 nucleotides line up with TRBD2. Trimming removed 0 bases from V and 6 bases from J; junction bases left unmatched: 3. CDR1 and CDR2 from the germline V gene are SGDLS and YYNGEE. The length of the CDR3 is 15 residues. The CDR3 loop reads CASSVASGSVNEQFF. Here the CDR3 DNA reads TGTGCCAGCAGCGTAGCTAGCGGGAGCGTCAATGAGCAGTTCTTC.